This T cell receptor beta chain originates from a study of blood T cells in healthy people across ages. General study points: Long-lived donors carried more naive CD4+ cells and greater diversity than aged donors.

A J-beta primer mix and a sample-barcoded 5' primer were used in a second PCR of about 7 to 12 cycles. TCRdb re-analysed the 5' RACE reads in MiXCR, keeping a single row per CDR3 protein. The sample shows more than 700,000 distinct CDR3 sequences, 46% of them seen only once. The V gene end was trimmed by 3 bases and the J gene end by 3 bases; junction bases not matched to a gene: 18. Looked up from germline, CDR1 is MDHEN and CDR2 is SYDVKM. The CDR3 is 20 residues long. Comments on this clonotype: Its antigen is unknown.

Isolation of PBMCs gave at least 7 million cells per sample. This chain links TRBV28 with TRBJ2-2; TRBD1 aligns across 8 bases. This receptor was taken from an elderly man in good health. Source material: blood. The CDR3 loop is CASSFYFPPWGQEYTGELFF. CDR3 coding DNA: TGTGCCAGCAGTTTTTATTTTCCCCCCTGGGGACAGGAGTACACCGGGGAGCTGTTTTTT.